This entry describes one TCR beta chain. Germline values: CDR1 GTSNPN, CDR2 SVGIG (reference sequence). V was cut by 6 bases and J by 4 bases, with 9 bases left in between. This CDR3 is 11 amino acids long. The data derive from a study of blood T cell repertoires in COVID-19. Overall study: The United States, Italy and Spain were the sources of the acute and convalescent COVID-19 samples.

The assay was immunoSEQ multiplex PCR, and TCRdb's table has in-frame clones only and misses some. This table has some 76,000 clones, 75% to 90% appearing once. The chain recombines TRBV30 with TRBJ1-1, with unresolved D. The sequence was collected from a man aged 50 to 60 with COVID-19, enrolled during active disease. Sequencing input: peripheral blood. The CDR3 sequence is CACLAITEAFF. In DNA, the CDR3 is TGTGCCTGTCTAGCCATCACTGAAGCTTTCTTT.